Each of the 28 T cell receptor beta chains below was sequenced from the same sample in a study of blood T cell repertoires in COVID-19. This table comes from immunoSEQ multiplex PCR, and its TCRdb copy is limited to in-frame clones, with some not included. Here the sample spans about 100,000 clones, about 91% being singletons. Material: peripheral blood. These receptors came from a man in his late teens or twenties with acute or convalescent COVID-19.

This clone came up a few times. V usage is TRBV30 and J usage is TRBJ1-2; D perhaps matches TRBD1 (6 bases). V gave up 3 bases and J gave up 4 bases, with 6 bases separating them. Per the germline V gene, CDR1 is GTSNPN and CDR2 is SVGIG (reference sequence). The length of the CDR3 is 11 residues. CDR3 coding DNA: TGTGCCTGGAGGGACAGCTATGGCTACACCTTC. Its protein product is CAWRDSYGYTF.

The chain joins TRBV3-1 (or the pseudogene TRBV3-2) to TRBJ2-7; 7 bases match TRBD1. The trim removed 4 bases at V and 2 bases at J, leaving 8 bases unmatched. Germline CDR1 is LGHDT and CDR2 is YNNKEL (reference sequence). This CDR3 spans 15 amino acids. CDR3 sequence reads: CASSRTPGQTYEQYF. The DNA of the CDR3 is TGTGCCAGCAGCCGGACACCGGGACAGACCTACGAGCAGTACTTC.

This clone was detected only once. The rearrangement uses TRBV24-1 and TRBJ1-2, with 7 positions matching TRBD1. Germline CDR1 is KGHDR and CDR2 is SFDVKD. CDR3 length: 13 amino acids. Losses at the gene ends were 7 bases for V and 0 bases for J; bases not matched to a gene: 1. This CDR3 is CATSRGTNYGYTF. The CDR3 DNA reads as TGTGCCACCAGCAGGGGGACTAACTATGGCTACACCTTC.

The chain joins TRBV4-1 to TRBJ1-4; TRBD1 is a possible D gene (6 bases). The V and J ends lost 5 bases and 5 bases respectively, with 15 bases between them. This CDR3 contains 15 residues. Germline CDR1 MGHRA, CDR2 YSYEKL. CDR3 in DNA: TGCGCCAGCAGCTCCTACGGCCAGGGGAATGAAAAACTGTTTTTT. Its protein product is CASSSYGQGNEKLFF.

The chain is built from TRBV27 and TRBJ1-6; 9 bases are a match to TRBD1. CDR1 and CDR2 from the germline V gene are MNHEY and SMNVEV (reference sequence). The CDR3 is made up of 20 amino acids. Unmatched junction bases numbered 15, after V lost 6 bases and J lost 0 bases. The DNA for the CDR3 is TGTGCCAGCAGCTATTTTTTTGCGGGACAGGGCAGCTCCTATAATTCACCCCTCCACTTT. Translated, it gives CASSYFFAGQGSSYNSPLHF.

The chain couples TRBV15 to TRBJ2-2; D gene uncertain. V gave up 1 base and J gave up 3 bases, with 6 bases separating them. The CDR3 runs 14 residues. The germline V gene encodes CDR1 LNHNV and CDR2 YYDKDF (reference sequence). Here the CDR3 DNA reads TGTGCCACCAGCAGAGGCGAGGACACCGGGGAGCTGTTTTTT. This translates into CATSRGEDTGELFF. The full variable domain, its missing parts supplied by reference TRBV15 and TRBJ2-2, is DAMVIQNPRYQVTQFGKPVTLSCSQTLNHNVMYWYQQKSSQAPKLLFHYYDKDFNNEADTPDNFQSRRPNTSFCFLDIRSPGLGDTAMYLCATSRGEDTGELFFGEGSRLTVL.

This chain links TRBV7-9 with TRBJ1-1; no reliable D call. Germline loops: CDR1 SEHNR, CDR2 FQNEAQ (reference sequence). CDR3 length equals 11 residues. Trimming left V 7 bases short and J 4 bases short, with 7 bases between. The chain's CDR3 is CASNEFTEAFF. The CDR3 region has the DNA TGTGCCAGCAACGAGTTCACTGAAGCTTTCTTT.

This clone was recorded only once. The rearrangement uses TRBV6-6 and TRBJ2-7; 9 bases agree with TRBD2. The CDR3 totals 16 residues. Germline lookup yields CDR1 MNHNY and CDR2 SVGAGI (reference sequence). The V and J ends lost 0 bases and 2 bases, in that order; junction bases with no gene match: 5. The CDR3 reads CASSYSRLAEAYEQYF. DNA of the CDR3: TGTGCCAGCAGTTACTCCCGACTAGCGGAAGCCTACGAGCAGTACTTC.

This clone was seen a single time. J is TRBJ2-5 and V is TRBV9, with 7 bases aligning to TRBD2. The V gene's germline CDR1 is SGDLS and CDR2 YYNGEE. The junction had 4 bases not matched to a gene; V was cut back by 1 base and J by 4 bases. The CDR3 is made up of 14 amino acids. The CDR3 here is CASSVFSGGETQYF. The CDR3 nucleotides are TGTGCCAGCAGCGTATTCTCGGGAGGAGAGACCCAGTACTTC.

This clone was observed once. The CDR3 sequence is CASSLNPGQGAVYGYTF. CDR3 nucleotides: TGCGCCAGCAGCTTGAACCCTGGACAGGGGGCTGTCTATGGCTACACCTTC. The rearrangement uses TRBV5-1 and TRBJ1-2, with TRBD1 matching over 11 bases. CDR3 size: 17 residues. The V and J ends lost 1 base and 4 bases, in that order; junction bases with no gene match: 9. The germline CDR1 and CDR2 sequences are SGHRS and YFSETQ.

In DNA form, the CDR3 reads TGTGCCAGCAGTCCCAGGTGGGCTAGCGGGACCGGGGAGCTGTTTTTT. Translating it yields CASSPRWASGTGELFF. The rearrangement joins TRBV27 to TRBJ2-2; 8 positions agree with TRBD2. Germline trimming cut 5 bases from V and 5 bases from J; bases unmatched to any gene: 10. The CDR3 is 16 amino acids. The germline V gene has CDR1 MNHEY and CDR2 SMNVEV (reference sequence).

The rearrangement uses TRBV6-5 and TRBJ2-1; weak D call: TRBD2 (6 bases). V was clipped by 7 bases and J by 7 bases, with 14 bases between them. Germline V gives CDR1 MNHEY, CDR2 SVGAGI. This CDR3 contains 13 residues. The CDR3 DNA sequence: TGTGCCAGCATCGCGGGGTGGGGGAATGAGCAGTTCTTC. Translating gives CASIAGWGNEQFF.

The chain combines TRBV25-1 with TRBJ1-4, with D perhaps matching TRBD1 (6 bases). CDR1 and CDR2 (germline): MGHDK, SYGVNS. Trimming removed 10 bases at V and 8 bases at J, with 14 bases between. The CDR3 covers 12 residues. CDR3 amino acids: CATRRGAEKLFF. CDR3 DNA: TGTGCCACCCGTCGGGGGGCCGAAAAACTGTTTTTT.

This sequence joins TRBV19 and TRBJ1-5; D remains unclear. Trimming pared 5 bases from V and 0 bases from J, leaving 14 bases between. The CDR3 extends over 16 amino acids. CDR1 is LNHDA, CDR2 SQIVND, per germline (reference sequence). The CDR3 DNA reads as TGTGCCAGTAGTGGTAACAGCTACCATAGCAATCAGCCCCAGCATTTT. This sequence encodes CASSGNSYHSNQPQHF. Combining the CDR3 with reference TRBV19 and TRBJ1-5 gives the whole variable domain DGGITQSPKYLFRKEGQNVTLSCEQNLNHDAMYWYRQDPGQGLRLIYYSQIVNDFQKGDIAEGYSVSREKKESFPLTVTSAQKNPTAFYLCASSGNSYHSNQPQHFGDGTRLSIL.

This chain connects TRBV6-1 to TRBJ2-2; TRBD2 might be the D (7 bases). The germline CDR1 and CDR2 sequences are MNHNS and SASEGT. V lost 2 bases to trimming and J lost 7 bases, with 14 bases between them. This CDR3 has 15 amino acids. The CDR3 here is CASSERGRGYGELFF. CDR3 sequence (DNA): TGTGCCAGCAGTGAAAGGGGGAGGGGTTACGGGGAGCTGTTTTTT.

The chain employs TRBV29-1 and TRBJ1-1; 7 nucleotides agree with TRBD1. V trimming: 2 bases; J trimming: 0 bases; junction bases outside the gene matches: 6. This CDR3 region has 15 residues. Germline V gives CDR1 SQVTM, CDR2 ANQGSEA. Written as DNA, the CDR3 is TGCAGCGTTGAACGCCGGGACAGACTGAACACTGAAGCTTTCTTT. This sequence encodes CSVERRDRLNTEAFF.

J is TRBJ2-7 and V is TRBV30; 7 bases fit TRBD2. The trim removed 3 bases at V and 4 bases at J, leaving 6 bases unmatched. The CDR3 has 13 amino acids. CDR1 GTSNPN and CDR2 SVGIG come from the germline V gene (reference sequence). DNA of the CDR3: TGTGCCTGGAGAAGAGTGGGGGGGTACGAGCAGTACTTC. It codes for CAWRRVGGYEQYF.

This chain uses TRBV7-2 with TRBJ2-5; 7 bases are shared with TRBD1. Trimming at V came to 3 bases and at J to 4 bases, leaving 11 bases not matched to a gene. The CDR3 covers 16 residues. CDR1 is SGHTA, CDR2 FQGNSA, per germline. The CDR3, as DNA: TGTGCCAGCAGCTTGGGAACAGGGGTTGGCGGAGAGACCCAGTACTTC. Translation: CASSLGTGVGGETQYF. Variable domain in full (rest from reference TRBV7-2 and TRBJ2-5): GAGVSQSPSNKVTEKGKDVELRCDPISGHTALYWYRQSLGQGLEFLIYFQGNSAPDKSGLPSDRFSAERTGGSVSTLTIQRTQQEDSAVYLCASSLGTGVGGETQYFGPGTRLLVL.

V usage is TRBV5-1 and J usage is TRBJ1-2, with TRBD1 as a possible D gene (5 bases). This CDR3 contains 14 residues. The V end lost 2 bases, the J end lost 6 bases, and 14 bases lay between the germline ends. The germline CDR1 and CDR2 sequences are SGHRS and YFSETQ. The CDR3 nucleotides read TGCGCCAGCAGCTTAACCTCAGGGATGGATGGCTACACCTTC. Its protein is CASSLTSGMDGYTF.

The chain carries TRBV11-2 and TRBJ1-3; 7 positions agree with TRBD1. V was pared by 5 bases and J by 2 bases, with 6 bases of the junction left unmatched. Germline V gene lookup returns CDR1 SGHAT and CDR2 FQNNGV. This CDR3 spans 15 amino acids. The DNA of the CDR3 is TGTGCCAGCAGCGACCCCACAGGGGCTGGAAACACCATATATTTT. Amino acids: CASSDPTGAGNTIYF. Full variable domain (outside the CDR3, taken from reference TRBV11-2 and TRBJ1-3): EAGVAQSPRYKIIEKRQSVAFWCNPISGHATLYWYQQILGQGPKLLIQFQNNGVVDDSQLPKDRFSAERLKGVDSTLKIQPAKLEDSAVYLCASSDPTGAGNTIYFGEGSWLTVV.

This clone was seen a single time. J is TRBJ2-1 and V is TRBV5-1, with TRBD2 matching 8 bases. Per the germline V gene, CDR1 is SGHRS and CDR2 is YFSETQ. The CDR3 sequence is 14 residues long. V shed 4 bases, J shed 9 bases, and the junction held 9 bases outside the gene matches. The CDR3 spells CASSGSGEVVEQFF. CDR3 DNA sequence: TGCGCCAGCAGCGGTAGCGGGGAGGTCGTTGAGCAGTTCTTC.

Comment on this clone: The same CDR3 is also encoded by other DNA sequences in this sample. The V gene is TRBV11-2, the J gene TRBJ1-2; weak D call: TRBD1 (6 bases). The CDR3 consists of 13 residues. The ends were cut back, 2 bases at V and 4 bases at J, with 8 bases in the middle. The germline gives CDR1 SGHAT, CDR2 FQNNGV. CDR3 residues: CASSLTGSYGYTF. The CDR3 bases are TGTGCCAGCAGCTTAACAGGGTCCTATGGCTACACCTTC.

V usage is TRBV15 and J usage is TRBJ1-5, with D maybe TRBD1 (5 bases). V was pared by 3 bases and J by 3 bases, with 12 bases between. The germline V gene has CDR1 LNHNV and CDR2 YYDKDF (reference sequence). The CDR3 runs to 15 residues. The CDR3 DNA is TGTGCCACCAGCAGCGGGGGAACCTACAATCAGCCCCAGCATTTT. It codes for CATSSGGTYNQPQHF.

This rearrangement joins TRBV6-5 to TRBJ2-2; TRBD2 matches at 10 bases. The trim removed 7 bases at V and 4 bases at J, leaving 6 bases unmatched. Germline V gives CDR1 MNHEY, CDR2 SVGAGI. The CDR3 covers 15 residues. CDR3 loop: CASKYSGGATGELFF. The DNA for the CDR3 is TGTGCCAGCAAGTACAGCGGGGGGGCCACCGGGGAGCTGTTTTTT.

The chain uses TRBV5-1 and TRBJ2-7; D gene unclear. Germline V gene sequence: CDR1 SGHRS, CDR2 YFSETQ. The CDR3 covers 17 residues. Trimming pared 0 bases from V and 3 bases from J, leaving 19 bases between. The DNA of the CDR3 is TGCGCCAGCAGCTTGGTAACGTCCACCCAGGCTAACTACGAGCAGTACTTC. Encoded protein: CASSLVTSTQANYEQYF. The full variable domain, its missing parts supplied by reference TRBV5-1 and TRBJ2-7, is KAGVTQTPRYLIKTRGQQVTLSCSPISGHRSVSWYQQTPGQGLQFLFEYFSETQRNKGNFPGRFSGRQFSNSRSEMNVSTLELGDSALYLCASSLVTSTQANYEQYFGPGTRLTVT.

The chain uses TRBV27 and TRBJ2-7, with 7 positions matching TRBD1. Trimming took 0 bases from V and 13 from J; bases not matched to a gene: 15. The CDR3 consists of 15 residues. Germline assignment: CDR1 MNHEY and CDR2 SMNVEV (reference sequence). The chain's CDR3 is CASSLSIATGQAQYF. Here the CDR3 DNA reads TGTGCCAGCAGTTTATCGATCGCGACAGGGCAGGCCCAATACTTC.

The chain carries TRBV27 and TRBJ2-1; D may be TRBD2 (6 bases). The CDR3 runs 14 residues. CDR1 and CDR2 from the germline V gene are MNHEY and SMNVEV (reference sequence). Trimming cost V 0 bases and J 7 bases, with 10 bases left between them. CDR3 residues: CASSLSGLGNEQFF. The CDR3 nucleotides are TGTGCCAGCAGTTTATCGGGACTGGGAAATGAGCAGTTCTTC.

The chain couples TRBV7-8 to TRBJ2-1, with 14 bases identical to TRBD2. CDR1 is SGHVS, CDR2 FQNEAQ, per germline. CDR3 size: 15 residues. Germline trimming cut 10 bases from V and 10 bases from J; bases unmatched to any gene: 12. In nucleotides, the CDR3 is TGTGCCATCGACCCGGGACTAGCGGGAGAGGGGGAGCAGTTCTTC. This translates into CAIDPGLAGEGEQFF.